The clone carrying this TCR beta chain was detected many times. The antigen is unknown. The data originate from a study of T cells in Graves' hyperthyroidism and ophthalmopathy. Diagnostic decisions used clinical symptoms, serum thyroxine and TRAb, thyroid ultrasound and orbital computed tomography. The authors obtained PBMCs from more than 8 ml of fresh peripheral blood. The CDR3 length is 13 residues. In germline, CDR1 is DFQATT, CDR2 SNEGSKA (reference sequence). The V segment lost 2 bases and the J segment 8 bases; nucleotides outside the gene matches: 5. There were TCR beta CDR3 regions amplified from RNA transcripts. In the first-round RT-PCR of the TCR CDR3, the HTBI primer set was used. TCRdb independently ran MiXCR on the multiplex PCR reads; one entry per CDR3 protein. Of roughly 150,000 distinct CDR3 sequences detected, over 8% appear once; the ten largest clones hold around 20%. General study findings and limits: Ophthalmopathy, which appeared later, was predicted by the model a median 6.5 months before onset.

The chain employs TRBV20-1 and TRBJ1-2; TRBD1 matches 10 bases. Sequencing was carried out using blood. The clonotype originates from a woman younger than 35 with Graves' hyperthyroidism that later progressed to Graves' ophthalmopathy. CDR3 DNA: TGCAGTGCTAGAAAGGACAGGGGGAAGGGCTACACCTTC. The encoded protein is CSARKDRGKGYTF.